This record covers a single TCR beta chain. No antigen is known for it. These data belong to a study of T cell responses to AZD1222 COVID-19 vaccine. Notes on the study in general: Only a handful of individuals given AZD1222 were seropositive at baseline.

The V gene end was trimmed by 6 bases and the J gene end by 3 bases; junction bases not matched to a gene: 7. CDR1 MDHEN and CDR2 SYDVKM come from the germline V gene. The CDR3 has 14 amino acids. The table came from immunoSEQ multiplex PCR; TCRdb's copy has only in-frame clones and leaves some out. This sample yields 150,000 to 180,000 clones, of which around 90% are seen a single time; approximately 19% belongs to the top ten. The sample in question was peripheral blood, obtained on day 0 of AZD1222 vaccination. J is TRBJ1-1 and V is TRBV28, with TRBD1 matching over 7 bases. This receptor was identified in an adult in good health. The CDR3 protein is CASRETGSYTEAFF. The CDR3 DNA follows: TGTGCCAGCAGGGAGACAGGGAGTTACACTGAAGCTTTCTTT.